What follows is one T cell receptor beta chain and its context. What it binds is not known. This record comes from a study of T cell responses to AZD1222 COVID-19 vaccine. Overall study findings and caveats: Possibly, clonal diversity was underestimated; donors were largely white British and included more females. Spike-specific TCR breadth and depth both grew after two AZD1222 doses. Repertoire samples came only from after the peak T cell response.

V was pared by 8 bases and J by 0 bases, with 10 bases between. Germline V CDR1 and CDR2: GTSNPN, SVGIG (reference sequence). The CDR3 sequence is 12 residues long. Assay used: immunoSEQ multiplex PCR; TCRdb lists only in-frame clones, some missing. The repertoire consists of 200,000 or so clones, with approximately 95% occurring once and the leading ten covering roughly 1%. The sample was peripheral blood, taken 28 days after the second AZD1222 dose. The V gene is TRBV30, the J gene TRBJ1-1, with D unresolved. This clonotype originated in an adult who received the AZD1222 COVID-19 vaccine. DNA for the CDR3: TGTGCCGGAAAGACACTGAACACTGAAGCTTTCTTT. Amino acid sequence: CAGKTLNTEAFF. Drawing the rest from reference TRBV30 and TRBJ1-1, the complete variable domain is SQTIHQWPATLVQPVGSPLSLECTVEGTSNPNLYWYRQAAGRGLQLLFYSVGIGQISSEVPQNLSASRPQDRQFILSSKKLLLSDSGFYLCAGKTLNTEAFFGQGTRLTVV.